These T cell receptor beta chains were read from a single sample in a study of T cell repertoires in cytomegalovirus infection. TCRdb reprocessed the reads with MiXCR, giving one entry per CDR3 protein. This table holds 350,000 to 550,000 distinct CDR3 sequences, roughly 30% found once. The sample comprised PBMCs. Source of these receptors: a human donor in good health (CMV status not recorded). Some clones in this sample may be carry-over from other donors' samples. Both conserved end residues are part of each CDR3. D genes are given only for firm matches. Size is omitted from some rows. Given values are once, few, many or a class for expanded clones.

cdr3_length clone_size j_call v_call d_call cdr3_aa cdr3_nt
16 NA TRBJ2-7 TRBV2 TRBD1 CASSRPEDRNTYKQYF TGTGCCAGCAGTCGTCCAGAGGACAGGAACACCTACAAGCAGTACTTC
14 NA TRBJ2-7 TRBV20-1 NA CSARDPWRDHEQYF TGCAGTGCTAGAGATCCTTGGAGGGACCACGAGCAGTACTTC
17 NA TRBJ1-1 TRBV25-1 TRBD1 CASSEAPTGTLNTEAFF TGTGCCAGCAGTGAGGCCCCGACAGGGACCTTGAACACTGAAGCTTTCTTT
15 NA TRBJ2-4 TRBV7-2 NA CASSPSTVGKNIQYF TGTGCCAGCAGCCCCTCGACAGTGGGCAAAAACATTCAGTACTTC
15 once TRBJ2-3 TRBV20-1 TRBD1 CSASQRTGVTDTQYF TGCAGTGCTAGTCAGAGGACAGGGGTCACAGATACGCAGTATTTT
15 NA TRBJ1-4 TRBV6-8 TRBD1 CASRAGTETNEKLFF TGTGCCAGCAGGGCCGGGACAGAAACTAATGAAAAACTGTTTTTT
13 once TRBJ2-2 TRBV20-1 NA CSARDGMTGELLF TGCAGTGCTAGAGATGGAATGACCGGGGAGCTGTTGTTT
16 many TRBJ2-7 TRBV7-6 NA CASSLTDGGGSYEQYF TGTGCCAGCAGCCTTACCGACGGGGGAGGCTCCTACGAGCAGTACTTC
14 NA TRBJ1-4 TRBV7-2 NA CASKPGRTNEKLFF TGTGCCAGCAAACCGGGACGGACTAATGAAAAACTGTTTTTT
16 NA TRBJ2-1 TRBV11-2 TRBD2 CASSLGGTSGVYEQFF TGTGCCAGCAGCTTAGGTGGGACTAGCGGGGTCTATGAGCAGTTCTTC
15 NA TRBJ2-1 TRBV12-3/TRBV12-4 TRBD1 CASSFGQGGDNEQFF TGTGCCAGCAGTTTTGGACAGGGGGGGGACAATGAGCAGTTCTTC
15 NA TRBJ1-4 TRBV4-1 NA CASSQDPGRGEKLFF TGCGCCAGCAGCCAAGATCCTGGGCGGGGGGAAAAACTGTTTTTT
13 NA TRBJ1-6 TRBV6-8 NA CASRPQGNSPLHF TGTGCCAGCAGACCCCAGGGCAATTCACCCCTCCACTTT
14 NA TRBJ2-7 TRBV28 TRBD1 CASSSFDRGYEKYF TGTGCCAGCAGTTCATTTGACAGGGGCTACGAGAAGTACTTC
16 NA TRBJ1-4 TRBV20-1 TRBD1 CSAPGTGKRDNEKLFF TGCAGTGCGCCAGGGACAGGGAAACGAGATAATGAAAAACTGTTTTTT
15 NA TRBJ2-1 TRBV28 TRBD2 CASSPFQRGYNEQFF TGTGCCAGCAGTCCCTTCCAGCGGGGGTACAATGAGCAGTTCTTC
13 few TRBJ1-1 TRBV7-6 NA CASSDRMNTEAFF TGTGCCAGCAGCGACCGGATGAACACTGAAGCTTTCTTT
15 few TRBJ2-7 TRBV25-1 TRBD1 CASSEYLQGTYEQYF TGTGCCAGCAGTGAATATTTACAGGGGACCTACGAGCAGTACTTC
13 few TRBJ1-1 TRBV12-3/TRBV12-4 NA CASSLAAAAGAFF TGTGCCAGCAGTTTAGCTGCGGCAGCCGGAGCTTTCTTT
15 NA TRBJ1-1 TRBV5-4 TRBD1 CASSQGQLMNTEAFF TGTGCCAGCAGCCAGGGACAGCTAATGAACACTGAAGCTTTCTTT
15 many TRBJ2-3 TRBV7-2 TRBD1 CASSTGGSGTDTQYF TGTGCCAGCAGCACAGGGGGGTCAGGGACAGATACGCAGTATTTT
15 many TRBJ1-1 TRBV5-5 TRBD1 CASSLEWTGSTEAFF TGTGCCAGCAGCTTGGAGTGGACAGGGAGCACTGAAGCTTTCTTT
15 NA TRBJ1-6 TRBV20-1 NA CSAARVKPGGSPLHF TGCAGCGCGGCGAGAGTAAAACCGGGGGGCTCACCCCTCCACTTT
17 NA TRBJ1-5 TRBV2 TRBD1 CASSPGTGVDGNQPQHF TGTGCCAGCAGTCCCGGGACAGGCGTGGATGGCAACCAGCCCCAGCATTTT
18 once TRBJ2-6 TRBV7-6 NA CASSSKTAGYSGAHGLTF TGTGCCAGCAGTTCTAAGACGGCGGGCTATTCTGGGGCCCACGGCCTGACTTTC